This TCR beta chain was recorded in a study of T cells in localized non-small cell lung cancer. Study-wide results and caveats: It remains possible that heterogeneity exists, since only one tumor region was sequenced.

Using immunoSEQ multiplex PCR, the repertoire was profiled, and TCRdb retains in-frame clones only, with some absent. The sample includes roughly 90,000 clones, approximately 91% seen only once; the top ten take over 4%. About this clone: Its antigen is not known.

This material consisted of PBMCs, taken before any cancer treatment. This TCR was recovered from a woman aged 40-69 years with stage II squamous cell lung carcinoma.

The CDR3 DNA follows: TGTGCCACCAGCAGTGGGCCCCTCGGACTTGGCGGGAGATACGAGCAGTACTTC. Translating gives CATSSGPLGLGGRYEQYF. The rearrangement links TRBV15 to TRBJ2-7, with 7 bases matching TRBD2. The CDR3 consists of 18 residues. V trimming: 3 bases; J trimming: 4 bases; junction bases outside the gene matches: 18. Germline CDR1 and CDR2: LNHNV and YYDKDF (reference sequence).